Sequencing of this T cell receptor beta chain was carried out in a study of blood T cells in healthy people across ages. The CDR3 is made up of 14 amino acids. CDR1 is MNHEY and CDR2 is SMNVEV in the germline V gene (reference sequence). Trimming left V 3 bases short and J 6 bases short, with 14 bases between. A second PCR of about 7 to 12 cycles used a sample-barcoded 5' primer and a J-beta primer mix. TCRdb reprocessed the 5' RACE reads with MiXCR, giving one entry per CDR3 protein. Of approximately 800,000 distinct CDR3 sequences detected, 35% to 40% appear once; the ten largest clones hold about an eighth.

The rearrangement links TRBV27 to TRBJ1-2; D remains unclear. The sequenced material came from blood. The sequence was collected from a man younger than 35 in good health. The CDR3 sequence: CASSFHGRRDGYTF. The CDR3 region has the DNA TGTGCCAGCAGTTTCCACGGAAGGCGTGATGGCTACACCTTC.